One and the same sample provided the 20 T cell receptor beta chains below, sequenced in a study of cytomegalovirus exposure and HLA in healthy donors. The primer mix had 60 Vbeta and 13 Jbeta primers. The protocol was immunoSEQ multiplex PCR, while the TCRdb copy is restricted to in-frame clones and leaves out a portion. This table has about 190,000 clones, 60% to 85% appearing once. Sequenced: PBMCs. These receptors all stem from a woman in her thirties or forties in good health and CMV-seronegative.

The chain links TRBV6-6 to TRBJ1-1, with 7 bases fitting TRBD1. Germline values: CDR1 MNHNY, CDR2 SVGAGI (reference sequence). Trimming at V came to 8 bases and at J to 0 bases, leaving 12 bases not matched to a gene. This CDR3 is 16 amino acids long. The CDR3 reads CASVRPTGVMNTEAFF. Here the CDR3 DNA reads TGTGCCAGCGTGAGACCTACAGGGGTAATGAACACTGAAGCTTTCTTT.

The gene calls are TRBV25-1 and TRBJ2-5, with 8 bases lining up with TRBD2. Germline V gives CDR1 MGHDK, CDR2 SYGVNS. The CDR3 runs to 15 residues. V dropped 3 bases and J dropped 1; count of bases not matched to a gene: 4. DNA for the CDR3: TGTGCCAGCAGTGATCAGCGGGGGAGCCAAGAGACCCAGTACTTC. It translates to CASSDQRGSQETQYF. Using reference TRBV25-1 and TRBJ2-5 for the parts outside the CDR3, the full variable domain is EADIYQTPRYLVIGTGKKITLECSQTMGHDKMYWYQQDPGMELHLIHYSYGVNSTEKGDLSSESTVSRIRTEHFPLTLESARPSHTSQYLCASSDQRGSQETQYFGPGTRLLVL.

The chain employs TRBV11-3 and TRBJ2-4; possibly TRBD2 for D (5 bases). Looked up from germline, CDR1 is SGHNT and CDR2 is YENEEA. The CDR3 is 19 amino acids. Between the trimmed V and J ends, which lost 3 bases and 0 bases, there was a span of 21 bases. The DNA of the CDR3 is TGTGCCAGCAGCTTCCTCGCGACTACGTTAACTGTAGCCAAAAACATTCAGTACTTC. Its translation: CASSFLATTLTVAKNIQYF.

J is TRBJ1-2 and V is TRBV5-5; 7 bases fit TRBD1. The CDR3 is 13 residues long. The V segment lost 4 bases and the J segment 2 bases; nucleotides outside the gene matches: 2. Looked up from germline, CDR1 is SGHKS and CDR2 is YYEKEE (reference sequence). In DNA form, the CDR3 reads TGTGCCAGCAGCCAACAGGGGAACTATGGCTACACCTTC. This encodes CASSQQGNYGYTF.

The V and J genes are TRBV2 and TRBJ1-5; tentatively, D is TRBD1 (6 bases). The germline CDR1 and CDR2 sequences are SNHLY and FYNNEI. Trimming cost V 8 bases and J 2 bases, with 13 bases left between them. This CDR3 is 14 amino acids long. CDR3 DNA: TGTGCCAGCTCTCAGGGGTTGGGCAATCAGCCCCAGCATTTT. Its translation: CASSQGLGNQPQHF.

The chain employs TRBV19 and TRBJ2-4, with D perhaps TRBD2 (6 bases). The CDR3 sequence is 13 residues long. CDR1 LNHDA and CDR2 SQIVND come from the germline V gene (reference sequence). Trimming stripped 6 bases from V and 8 bases from J, with 14 bases between. The CDR3, as DNA: TGTGCCAGTAGGAGACTAGAGAGTTACATTCAGTACTTC. Its protein is CASRRLESYIQYF.

This clone was recorded a few times. This chain uses TRBV9 with TRBJ1-1, with D perhaps matching TRBD1 (5 bases). V was shortened by 0 bases and J by 6 bases, with 9 bases between the two germline ends. CDR1 SGDLS and CDR2 YYNGEE come from the germline V gene. The CDR3 has 13 amino acids. CDR3: CASSVGGVSEAFF. In DNA, the CDR3 is TGTGCCAGCAGCGTAGGGGGGGTATCTGAAGCTTTCTTT.

The chain links TRBV15 to TRBJ2-7; the D gene is possibly TRBD1 (5 bases). Germline CDR1 LNHNV, CDR2 YYDKDF (reference sequence). Trimming shortened V by 0 bases and J by 2 bases, and 23 bases separated the two germline ends. The CDR3 is 19 residues long. The CDR3 region has the DNA TGTGCCACCAGCAGAGATCTGCCGCAGTTCAGGGATACTCCCTACGAGCAGTACTTC. Translation gives CATSRDLPQFRDTPYEQYF.

The chain couples TRBV4-1 to TRBJ2-5; maybe TRBD1 (6 bases). The CDR3 extends over 14 amino acids. Germline lookup yields CDR1 MGHRA and CDR2 YSYEKL. Trimming pared 5 bases from V and 3 bases from J, leaving 13 bases between. The CDR3 region is CASSKKAGEETQYF. The CDR3 DNA reads TGCGCCAGCAGCAAAAAGGCAGGGGAAGAGACCCAGTACTTC.

The chain carries TRBV27 and TRBJ1-1; weak D call: TRBD1 (5 bases). Deletions cut 6 bases from V and 2 bases from J, with 16 bases between. Germline V gene sequence: CDR1 MNHEY, CDR2 SMNVEV (reference sequence). The CDR3 is 15 amino acids. DNA of the CDR3: TGTGCCAGCAGCGGCTTCGGGGGAGGTAACACTGAAGCTTTCTTT. Translating gives CASSGFGGGNTEAFF.

This clone was counted between two and nine times. V usage is TRBV30 and J usage is TRBJ2-4; D gene uncertain. This CDR3 spans 13 amino acids. CDR1 and CDR2 from the germline V gene are GTSNPN and SVGIG (reference sequence). V lost 0 bases, J lost 6 bases, and 9 bases lay in between. For the CDR3, the DNA is TGTGCCTGGAGTGTACAGTGGCCAAACATTCAGTACTTC. Translation gives CAWSVQWPNIQYF.

This clone has only one observation. The chain employs TRBV7-9 and TRBJ1-2; 9 bases are shared with TRBD1. The V gene end was trimmed by 6 bases and the J gene end by 3 bases; junction bases not matched to a gene: 2. In germline, CDR1 is SEHNR, CDR2 FQNEAQ (reference sequence). The CDR3 has 13 residues. The CDR3 nucleotides read TGTGCCAGCAGGGGACAGGGCCACTATGGCTACACCTTC. Protein: CASRGQGHYGYTF. The full variable domain, its missing parts supplied by reference TRBV7-9 and TRBJ1-2, is DTGVSQNPRHKITKRGQNVTFRCDPISEHNRLYWYRQTLGQGPEFLTYFQNEAQLEKSRLLSDRFSAERPKGSFSTLEIQRTEQGDSAMYLCASRGQGHYGYTFGSGTRLTVV.

The chain carries TRBV2 and TRBJ2-3; 7 positions agree with TRBD2. V shed 0 bases and J 8 bases; nucleotides not matched to a gene: 8. The CDR3 totals 15 residues. The germline V gene has CDR1 SNHLY and CDR2 FYNNEI. The DNA of the CDR3 is TGTGCCAGCAGTGAAGCGCGGCAGCCGGGAGGTACGCAGTATTTT. Translating gives CASSEARQPGGTQYF.

The chain carries TRBV5-1 and TRBJ1-1; D possibly corresponds to TRBD1 (6 bases). This CDR3 spans 16 amino acids. Trimming stripped 0 bases from V and 0 bases from J, with 12 bases between. Germline CDR1 reads SGHRS; CDR2 reads YFSETQ. The CDR3 region has the DNA TGCGCCAGCAGCTTGGGACTGGACAGCATGAACACTGAAGCTTTCTTT. It encodes CASSLGLDSMNTEAFF.

This clone was counted only a few times. V usage is TRBV11-2 and J usage is TRBJ2-7, with D hard to call. CDR3 length equals 14 residues. Deletions cut 1 base from V and 0 bases from J, with 7 bases between. Germline-derived CDR1 and CDR2 are SGHAT and FQNNGV. The CDR3 loop is CASSLGGSSYEQYV. For the CDR3, the DNA is TGTGCCAGCAGCTTAGGAGGATCCTCCTACGAGCAGTACGTC.

The rearrangement joins TRBV18 to TRBJ2-1; the match to TRBD1 covers 11 bases. The ends lost 6 bases at V and 7 bases at J; junction bases unmatched: 2. Germline values: CDR1 KGHSH, CDR2 LQKENI. The CDR3 extends over 13 amino acids. CDR3 in amino acids: CASSGQGANEQFF. The CDR3 bases are TGTGCCAGCTCTGGACAGGGGGCAAATGAGCAGTTCTTC.

The rearrangement links TRBV2 to TRBJ2-3; 9 bases are shared with TRBD2. CDR1 is SNHLY, CDR2 FYNNEI, per germline. The CDR3 contains 19 residues. V shed 2 bases and J 0 bases; nucleotides not matched to a gene: 12. CDR3 residues: CASSERGWREGRSTDTQYF. The CDR3 region has the DNA TGTGCCAGCAGTGAAAGGGGCTGGCGGGAGGGCCGCAGCACAGATACGCAGTATTTT.

V is TRBV6-1 and J is TRBJ1-2; 8 nucleotides line up with TRBD1. Germline values: CDR1 MNHNS, CDR2 SASEGT. The V segment lost 4 bases and the J segment 7 bases; nucleotides outside the gene matches: 11. CDR3 length: 15 amino acids. CDR3 in DNA: TGTGCCAGCAGTGTCCACAGGGGGAGTGAAGCTGGCTACACCTTC. Translated, it gives CASSVHRGSEAGYTF.

This clone was counted a few times. The J gene is TRBJ2-1, the V gene TRBV9; no clear D gene. V dropped 0 bases and J dropped 8 bases, with 12 bases sitting between them. Germline CDR1 and CDR2: SGDLS and YYNGEE. The CDR3 contains 14 residues. The CDR3 protein is CASSVGPLGYEQFF. The CDR3 bases are TGTGCCAGCAGCGTAGGTCCCCTAGGCTATGAGCAGTTCTTC.

The chain combines TRBV2 with TRBJ2-3; D perhaps matches TRBD2 (6 bases). There are 14 residues in the CDR3. CDR1 and CDR2 (germline): SNHLY, FYNNEI. The germline V and J ends were trimmed by 10 bases and 3 bases, with 17 bases remaining between them. CDR3 in DNA: TGTGCCACCTCCTGGCGGGAAGTAACAGATACGCAGTATTTT. It translates to CATSWREVTDTQYF.